This passage covers 27 T cell receptor beta chains from one sample sequenced in a study of cytomegalovirus exposure and HLA in healthy donors. 60 Vbeta and 13 Jbeta primers were used in PCR. Assay: immunoSEQ multiplex PCR; the TCRdb copy retains only in-frame clones and omits some. The sample carries about 160,000 clones, around four fifths recorded once. Sequenced sample: PBMCs. Receptors originate from a man aged 25-40 years in good health and CMV-seronegative.

CDR3 in DNA: TGTGCCAGCAGCGAGACCCTCCGGGACAGCTTTTATGGCTACACCTTC. Its translation is CASSETLRDSFYGYTF. The chain combines TRBV9 with TRBJ1-2; the match to TRBD1 covers 7 bases. There are 16 residues in the CDR3. Losses at the gene ends were 3 bases for V and 5 bases for J; bases not matched to a gene: 13. The V gene's germline CDR1 is SGDLS and CDR2 YYNGEE.

This sequence joins TRBV19 and TRBJ2-3, with D maybe TRBD2 (6 bases). Germline V gives CDR1 LNHDA, CDR2 SQIVND (reference sequence). This CDR3 spans 17 amino acids. The V end lost 5 bases, the J end lost 3 bases, and 21 bases lay between the germline ends. CDR3 DNA sequence: TGTGCCAGTAGTTACATCGGGAGAGCGCGCGCAACAGATACGCAGTATTTT. This codes for CASSYIGRARATDTQYF.

The rearrangement uses TRBV5-1 and TRBJ2-2; 9 bases map to TRBD2. V lost 4 bases and J lost 2; bases outside the gene matches: 15. CDR1 and CDR2 (germline): SGHRS, YFSETQ. There are 19 residues in the CDR3. CDR3 DNA sequence: TGCGCCAGCAGCCCGATACTAGCGACTAGCGGATTTAACACCGGGGAGCTGTTTTTT. Protein product: CASSPILATSGFNTGELFF.

This clone showed up just once. The CDR3 DNA sequence: TGTGCCAGCAGTGGTTGGACAGACAGCTCCTACAATGAGCAGTTCTTC. It specifies CASSGWTDSSYNEQFF. The rearrangement links TRBV25-1 to TRBJ2-1, with D perhaps TRBD1 (6 bases). This CDR3 contains 16 residues. Germline lookup yields CDR1 MGHDK and CDR2 SYGVNS. Trimming stripped 4 bases from V and 0 bases from J, with 13 bases between.

This clone was seen once. V usage is TRBV9 and J usage is TRBJ2-3; D possibly corresponds to TRBD2 (6 bases). CDR1 is SGDLS and CDR2 is YYNGEE in the germline V gene. V lost 4 bases and J 0 bases, leaving 15 bases between the germline ends. This CDR3 region has 16 residues. The CDR3 loop reads CASSPGGAGSTDTQYF. In DNA form, the CDR3 reads TGTGCCAGCAGCCCCGGCGGGGCGGGTAGCACAGATACGCAGTATTTT. Full variable domain (rest looked up from reference TRBV9 and TRBJ2-3): DSGVTQTPKHLITATGQRVTLRCSPRSGDLSVYWYQQSLDQGLQFLIQYYNGEERAKGNILERFSAQQFPDLHSELNLSSLELGDSALYFCASSPGGAGSTDTQYFGPGTRLTVL.

V gene TRBV4-3 combines with J gene TRBJ2-1, with D possibly matching TRBD2 (5 bases). Trimming removed 0 bases from V and 3 bases from J, with 18 bases in between. Germline V gene data show CDR1 as LGHNA and CDR2 as YSLEER. There are 18 residues in the CDR3. This CDR3 reads CASSQDAPGSRVYNEQFF. The CDR3 DNA sequence: TGCGCCAGCAGCCAAGATGCCCCGGGGTCGCGGGTCTACAATGAGCAGTTCTTC.

This rearrangement joins TRBV19 to TRBJ1-2, with D unclear. V was trimmed by 8 bases and J by 9 bases, leaving 7 bases between them. Germline CDR1 is LNHDA and CDR2 is SQIVND (reference sequence). The CDR3 length is 9 residues. The CDR3 is CASGESYTF. CDR3 nucleotides: TGTGCCAGTGGAGAGAGCTACACCTTC.

This sequence joins TRBV4-1 and TRBJ2-7, with 9 bases aligning to TRBD1. V lost 1 base, J lost 3 bases, and 4 bases stayed unmatched. The CDR3 has 15 amino acids. Germline loops: CDR1 MGHRA, CDR2 YSYEKL. The CDR3 bases are TGCGCCAGCAGCCAAGTACGGACAGGGGTCTACGAGCAGTACTTC. Translating it yields CASSQVRTGVYEQYF.

The rearrangement uses TRBV7-2 and TRBJ2-7, with 9 bases identical to TRBD2. The CDR3 consists of 15 residues. V lost 7 bases and J lost 5; bases outside the gene matches: 12. Germline CDR1 and CDR2: SGHTA and FQGNSA. Here the CDR3 reads CASNQRASGTDEQYF. The CDR3 region has the DNA TGTGCCAGCAACCAGCGGGCTAGCGGGACCGACGAGCAGTACTTC.

This clone was picked up a small number of times. The chain uses TRBV7-8 and TRBJ2-7, with D possibly being TRBD2 (6 bases). This CDR3 comprises 13 residues. The germline gives CDR1 SGHVS, CDR2 FQNEAQ. Trimming took 1 base from V and 4 from J, leaving 8 bases between them. The CDR3 region is CASSLGRDYEQYF. CDR3 in DNA: TGTGCCAGCAGCTTAGGGAGGGATTACGAGCAGTACTTC.

The chain recombines TRBV14 with TRBJ2-7; the match to TRBD2 covers 15 bases. Germline V lookup: CDR1 SGHDN, CDR2 FVKESK. The CDR3 is 16 amino acids. The ends lost 2 bases at V and 5 bases at J; junction bases unmatched: 4. The chain's CDR3 is CASSQRGLAGGHEQYF. CDR3 bases: TGTGCCAGCAGCCAACGGGGACTAGCGGGAGGCCACGAGCAGTACTTC.

V gene TRBV19 combines with J gene TRBJ2-5; the D gene is possibly TRBD1 (5 bases). Judging by the DNA end, TRBJ2-7 fits better; the J call may be wrong. The CDR3 is 15 amino acids. Germline-derived CDR1 and CDR2 are LNHDA and SQIVND (reference sequence). CDR3 protein: CASQSLAGSSYEQYF. In DNA form, the CDR3 reads TGTGCCAGTCAGTCGTTGGCAGGGTCCTCCTACGAGCAGTACTTC.

This clone was counted between two and nine times. This sequence joins TRBV6-6 and TRBJ2-7, with 9 bases matching TRBD2. The CDR3 is 14 amino acids. Trimming took 10 bases from V and 2 from J; bases not matched to a gene: 9. In germline, CDR1 is MNHNY, CDR2 SVGAGI (reference sequence). In DNA, the CDR3 is TGTGCCACCTACGCCCAGCGGGGGGCCTACGAGCAGTACTTC. Translation: CATYAQRGAYEQYF.

The chain joins TRBV7-6 to TRBJ2-2; TRBD2 matches 10 bases. V shed 4 bases and J 7 bases; nucleotides not matched to a gene: 9. Looked up from germline, CDR1 is SGHVS and CDR2 is FNYEAQ. This CDR3 region has 16 residues. CDR3 in DNA: TGTGCCAGCAGCTCCAGCGGGGGGGCTCGAGGCGGGGAGCTGTTTTTT. Encoded protein: CASSSSGGARGGELFF.

In nucleotides, the CDR3 is TGTGCCAGCAGCTCCAGACTAGCGGGGACCCTCCCCGAGCAGTACTTC. Protein product: CASSSRLAGTLPEQYF. The rearrangement links TRBV7-2 to TRBJ2-7; 11 bases line up with TRBD2. Germline V gene lookup returns CDR1 SGHTA and CDR2 FQGNSA. With V trimmed by 4 bases and J by 6 bases, 11 bases remained unmatched. The CDR3 totals 16 residues.

V usage is TRBV2 and J usage is TRBJ2-5, with 7 bases that match TRBD2. The CDR3 extends over 16 amino acids. Germline V gene sequence: CDR1 SNHLY, CDR2 FYNNEI. The trim removed 6 bases at V and 5 bases at J, leaving 15 bases unmatched. The DNA for the CDR3 is TGTGCCAGCAGCCCCTTGGTCGGGCTAGCGGTGGAGACCCAGTACTTC. It yields the protein CASSPLVGLAVETQYF.

CDR3 region: CASSVSNTGRDEQYF. DNA of the CDR3: TGTGCCAGCAGCGTAAGCAATACAGGGAGGGACGAGCAGTACTTC. The chain has TRBV7-8 and TRBJ2-7, with D perhaps matching TRBD2 (7 bases). Trimming pared 5 bases from V and 5 bases from J, leaving 19 bases between. The CDR3 runs to 15 residues. Per the germline V gene, CDR1 is SGHVS and CDR2 is FQNEAQ.

CDR3 amino acids: CASSRTGSNYGYTF. As DNA, the CDR3 is TGTGCCAGCAGTCGGACAGGGTCAAACTATGGCTACACCTTC. The chain carries TRBV6-5 and TRBJ1-2; the match to TRBD1 covers 8 bases. Germline V gives CDR1 MNHEY, CDR2 SVGAGI. CDR3 size: 14 residues. J was trimmed by 2 bases and V by 5 bases; bases with no gene match: 4.

This clone occurred a few times. This CDR3 reads CASSVVSEGNTDTQYF. The CDR3 DNA is TGTGCCAGCAGCGTAGTGTCGGAGGGCAACACAGATACGCAGTATTTT. This sequence joins TRBV9 and TRBJ2-3, with D perhaps matching TRBD2 (6 bases). With 0 bases removed from V and 2 bases from J, the gap between germline ends came to 13 bases. CDR1 is SGDLS and CDR2 is YYNGEE in the germline V gene. The CDR3 has 16 residues.

The count of this clone is one. The rearrangement joins TRBV7-9 to TRBJ1-1; 7 positions match TRBD1. The V segment lost 3 bases and the J segment 2 bases; nucleotides outside the gene matches: 6. This CDR3 contains 15 residues. Germline CDR1 is SEHNR and CDR2 is FQNEAQ (reference sequence). The CDR3 loop reads CASSFTGTDNTEAFF. The CDR3 DNA follows: TGTGCCAGCAGCTTCACCGGGACAGATAACACTGAAGCTTTCTTT.

As DNA, the CDR3 is TGTGCCAGCAGTTACAGGGGGCCAGGGCAGCCCCAGCATTTT. Translated: CASSYRGPGQPQHF. V gene TRBV6-5 combines with J gene TRBJ1-5, with 7 bases that match TRBD1. V shed 2 bases, J shed 7 bases, and the junction held 5 bases outside the gene matches. This CDR3 is 14 amino acids long. In germline, CDR1 is MNHEY, CDR2 SVGAGI.

The chain is built from TRBV2 and TRBJ2-2; 8 bases are shared with TRBD1. CDR1 is SNHLY and CDR2 is FYNNEI in the germline V gene. The CDR3 has 18 amino acids. With V trimmed by 0 bases and J by 0 bases, 6 bases remained unmatched. CDR3: CASSEAPRTGTNTGELFF. In DNA, the CDR3 is TGTGCCAGCAGTGAAGCGCCCCGGACAGGGACGAACACCGGGGAGCTGTTTTTT.

The chain is built from TRBV19 and TRBJ2-7; 13 nucleotides align to TRBD2. Germline loops: CDR1 LNHDA, CDR2 SQIVND (reference sequence). V lost 0 bases to trimming and J lost 5 bases; unmatched junction nucleotides: 16. The CDR3 sequence is 20 residues long. The CDR3 coding sequence is TGTGCCAGTAGTATAGACCCTTTGATCCCTGGACTAGCGGGAGTCAACGAGCAGTACTTC. Translated, it gives CASSIDPLIPGLAGVNEQYF.

The gene calls are TRBV6-5 and TRBJ2-7, with 8 bases fitting TRBD1. This CDR3 is 15 amino acids long. The J segment lost 6 bases and the V segment lost 5 bases, leaving 12 bases of the junction unmatched. Per germline, CDR1 MNHEY and CDR2 SVGAGI. CDR3 amino acids: CASSLDRAPLREQYF. The CDR3 DNA reads TGTGCCAGCAGTCTGGACAGGGCCCCTCTACGCGAGCAGTACTTC.

The V gene is TRBV6-5, the J gene TRBJ2-2; tentative D call: TRBD1 (6 bases). Trimming shortened V by 2 bases and J by 1 base, and 8 bases separated the two germline ends. CDR1 MNHEY and CDR2 SVGAGI come from the germline V gene. CDR3 length: 15 amino acids. The CDR3 coding sequence is TGTGCCAGCAGTTACGGGGGACAGAACACCGGGGAGCTGTTTTTT. Protein product: CASSYGGQNTGELFF.

The chain carries TRBV18 and TRBJ1-1; 8 nucleotides line up with TRBD1. Germline V gives CDR1 KGHSH, CDR2 LQKENI. The J segment lost 4 bases and the V segment lost 6 bases, leaving 7 bases of the junction unmatched. The CDR3 is made up of 14 amino acids. The CDR3 here is CASSAITGGTEAFF. As DNA, the CDR3 is TGTGCCAGCTCGGCTATTACAGGGGGCACTGAAGCTTTCTTT.

This chain joins TRBV4-3 and TRBJ1-3; 7 bases align to TRBD1. Germline V gene sequence: CDR1 LGHNA, CDR2 YSLEER. There are 14 residues in the CDR3. Trimming removed 3 bases from V and 8 bases from J; junction bases left unmatched: 7. CDR3 DNA: TGCGCCAGCAGCCAGACAGGGATTGCGGACACCATATATTTT. This sequence encodes CASSQTGIADTIYF.